The 6 T cell receptor beta chains listed next were all sequenced from one sample in a study of metastatic and nonmetastatic thyroid tumors. TCRdb re-clonotyped the PCR reads through MiXCR. The table shows about 13,000 clones, with 23% occurring only once. No treatment of any kind had been given to any patient before thyroid surgery. Sequencing was carried out using blood. The receptors here all came from a female donor with papillary thyroid cancer or a benign thyroid nodule (not recorded which). Some clones in this sample may be carry-over from other donors' samples.

This clone is deemed medium-sized. The rearrangement links TRBV15 to TRBJ2-5; D is perhaps TRBD1 or TRBD2 (7 bases each). Per germline, CDR1 LNHNV and CDR2 YYDKDF (reference sequence). V was shortened by 1 base and J by 3 bases, with 12 bases between the two germline ends. CDR3 size: 15 residues. The CDR3 region is CATSRVPGGEETQYF. The CDR3 DNA reads TGTGCCACCAGCAGAGTCCCAGGGGGGGAAGAGACCCAGTACTTC.

In its sample, this clone is medium-sized (0.01 to 0.1%). The chain carries TRBV15 and TRBJ1-5, with D possibly matching TRBD1 (5 bases). The CDR3 length is 14 residues. Germline CDR1 LNHNV, CDR2 YYDKDF (reference sequence). Trimming cost V 0 bases and J 6 bases, with 9 bases left between them. The CDR3 sequence is CATSRDGGGQPQHF. The CDR3 DNA follows: TGTGCCACCAGCAGAGATGGGGGGGGTCAGCCCCAGCATTTT.

This clone was detected ten times or more. The chain couples TRBV19 to TRBJ1-1; perhaps TRBD1 as D (6 bases). The CDR3 spans 15 residues. Germline CDR1 LNHDA, CDR2 SQIVND (reference sequence). The V gene lost 3 bases and the J gene lost 4 bases, with 15 bases spanning the gap. The CDR3 protein is CASSMSLGAGTEAFF. As DNA, the CDR3 is TGTGCCAGTAGTATGTCCCTGGGGGCTGGCACTGAAGCTTTCTTT.

This clone was counted at least ten times. The genes are TRBV24-1 and TRBJ2-2; D is unclear. Trimming cost V 5 bases and J 6 bases, with 15 bases left between them. Germline V gene lookup returns CDR1 KGHDR and CDR2 SFDVKD. There are 15 residues in the CDR3. This chain's CDR3 is CATSGQGPISGELFF. As DNA, the CDR3 is TGTGCCACCAGTGGCCAAGGGCCTATATCCGGGGAGCTGTTTTTT.

The sample holds many counts of this clone. The J gene is TRBJ2-2, the V gene TRBV3-1; no clear D gene. V was cut by 3 bases and J by 0 bases, with 2 bases left in between. The CDR3 extends over 13 amino acids. Germline V gene sequence: CDR1 LGHDT, CDR2 YNNKEL (reference sequence). The chain's CDR3 is CASSHSNTGELFF. The CDR3 bases are TGTGCCAGCAGCCATTCGAACACCGGGGAGCTGTTTTTT.

This clone was counted at least ten times. The J gene is TRBJ2-7, the V gene TRBV7-9; D is tentatively TRBD1 or TRBD2 (5 bases each). V was cut by 4 bases and J by 4 bases, with 11 bases left in between. There are 13 residues in the CDR3. Per the germline V gene, CDR1 is SEHNR and CDR2 is FQNEAQ (reference sequence). CDR3 coding DNA: TGTGCCAGCAGCTGGGGACGGAATTACGAGCAGTACGTC. It is translated as CASSWGRNYEQYV.